This T cell receptor (beta chain) originates from a study of T cells in Graves' hyperthyroidism and ophthalmopathy. Across the whole study: Any treatment followed the collection of peripheral blood at initial diagnosis. Study observations and caveats: The model identified upcoming ophthalmopathy a median roughly 6 months ahead of onset.

In germline, CDR1 is SGHTA, CDR2 FQGNSA. The trim removed 1 base at V and 0 bases at J, leaving 2 bases unmatched. CDR3 length equals 15 residues. Amplified TCR beta CDR3 regions came from RNA transcripts. In the first-round RT-PCR of the TCR CDR3, the HTBI primer set was used. TCRdb redid the calling of the multiplex PCR reads with MiXCR, one entry per CDR3 protein. This table has more than 300,000 distinct CDR3 sequences, approximately 15% appearing once. Many counts were recorded for this clonotype. Its antigen is unknown. What was sequenced was blood. This sequence joins TRBV7-2 and TRBJ2-7, with 8 positions matching TRBD1. The clonotype was recovered from a woman aged 25 to 39 with Graves' hyperthyroidism. CDR3 DNA: TGTGCCAGCAGCTTAGGGACAGGGTTCTCCTACGAGCAGTACTTC. It codes for CASSLGTGFSYEQYF.